One and the same sample provided the 22 T cell receptor beta chains below, sequenced in a study of blood T cell repertoires in COVID-19. The table came from immunoSEQ multiplex PCR; TCRdb's copy has only in-frame clones and leaves some out. In the table there are around 190,000 clones, almost 90% of which are singletons. The source material was peripheral blood. The receptors derive from a young man with active or convalescent COVID-19.

The chain is built from TRBV3-1 (or the pseudogene TRBV3-2) and TRBJ2-5; 8 bases line up with TRBD1. CDR3 length: 15 amino acids. From germline, CDR1 is LGHDT and CDR2 YNNKEL (reference sequence). V dropped 4 bases and J dropped 3; count of bases not matched to a gene: 7. The CDR3 nucleotides read TGTGCCAGCAGCCCGACAGGGGACGGCGAAGAGACCCAGTACTTC. It yields the protein CASSPTGDGEETQYF.

The chain uses TRBV3-1 (or the pseudogene TRBV3-2) and TRBJ2-3; 9 nucleotides align to TRBD2. Trimming at V came to 3 bases and at J to 2 bases, leaving 3 bases not matched to a gene. CDR1 is LGHDT, CDR2 YNNKEL, per germline (reference sequence). The CDR3 is 15 residues long. CDR3 loop: CASSQTSGFTDTQYF. In nucleotides, the CDR3 is TGTGCCAGCAGCCAGACTAGCGGCTTCACAGATACGCAGTATTTT.

This chain uses TRBV19 with TRBJ2-6; D might be TRBD1 (6 bases). V lost 3 bases and J lost 0, with 12 bases in between. Germline CDR1 reads LNHDA; CDR2 reads SQIVND (reference sequence). The CDR3 is 17 residues long. This CDR3 is CASSILGAASGANVLTF. CDR3 bases: TGTGCCAGTAGTATTTTGGGGGCCGCCTCTGGGGCCAACGTCCTGACTTTC. Full variable domain (remainder filled in from reference TRBV19 and TRBJ2-6): DGGITQSPKYLFRKEGQNVTLSCEQNLNHDAMYWYRQDPGQGLRLIYYSQIVNDFQKGDIAEGYSVSREKKESFPLTVTSAQKNPTAFYLCASSILGAASGANVLTFGAGSRLTVL.

The J gene is TRBJ1-1, the V gene TRBV7-9; D uncertain. Trimming cost V 5 bases and J 3 bases, with 16 bases left between them. Germline V CDR1 and CDR2: SEHNR, FQNEAQ (reference sequence). This CDR3 is built from 15 residues. The chain's CDR3 is CASSTSHMGDTEAFF. The CDR3 bases are TGTGCCAGCAGCACAAGCCACATGGGAGACACTGAAGCTTTCTTT.

The chain uses TRBV15 and TRBJ1-5; tentative D call: TRBD1 (5 bases). This CDR3 contains 16 residues. Looked up from germline, CDR1 is LNHNV and CDR2 is YYDKDF (reference sequence). V was trimmed by 0 bases and J by 6 bases, leaving 15 bases between them. The CDR3 coding sequence is TGTGCCACCAGCAGAGATAGGGGCCGTAGCGGTCAGCCCCAGCATTTT. Its protein is CATSRDRGRSGQPQHF.

This clone occurred once. The CDR3 sequence: CASSPVPGLAGPSTDTQYF. The CDR3 DNA follows: TGTGCCAGCAGCCCTGTCCCGGGACTAGCGGGACCTAGCACAGATACGCAGTATTTT. The J gene is TRBJ2-3, the V gene TRBV6-2 or TRBV6-3; 13 bases are a match to TRBD2. CDR1 MNHEY and CDR2 SVGEGT come from the germline V gene. Germline trimming cut 6 bases from V and 0 bases from J; bases unmatched to any gene: 12. The CDR3 runs 19 residues.

The genes are TRBV15 and TRBJ1-2, with TRBD1 matching over 8 bases. V trimming: 3 bases; J trimming: 4 bases; junction bases outside the gene matches: 10. The CDR3 covers 16 residues. In germline, CDR1 is LNHNV, CDR2 YYDKDF (reference sequence). The CDR3 coding sequence is TGTGCCACCAGCAGGCGCCGGACAGGGCTACCCTATGGCTACACCTTC. This translates into CATSRRRTGLPYGYTF.

The rearrangement joins TRBV7-6 to TRBJ2-1; TRBD2 is a possible D gene (6 bases). Germline CDR1 and CDR2: SGHVS and FNYEAQ. Trimming left V 2 bases short and J 4 bases short, with 15 bases between. The CDR3 is 16 amino acids. The CDR3, as DNA: TGTGCCAGCAGCTTAAATGGAGGCGGGGTATACAATGAGCAGTTCTTC. Protein sequence: CASSLNGGGVYNEQFF. The entire variable domain, with the rest obtained from reference TRBV7-6 and TRBJ2-1, is as follows: GAGVSQSPRYKVTKRGQDVALRCDPISGHVSLYWYRQALGQGPEFLTYFNYEAQQDKSGLPNDRFSAERPEGSISTLTIQRTEQRDSAMYRCASSLNGGGVYNEQFFGPGTRLTVL.

The chain uses TRBV7-9 and TRBJ1-1, with no clear D. Trimming shortened V by 2 bases and J by 5 bases, and 15 bases separated the two germline ends. The V gene's germline CDR1 is SEHNR and CDR2 FQNEAQ (reference sequence). This CDR3 has 15 residues. The CDR3 region is CASSLSPTGWTEAFF. Here the CDR3 DNA reads TGTGCCAGCAGCTTATCCCCGACGGGATGGACTGAAGCTTTCTTT. The variable domain in full, completed from reference TRBV7-9 and TRBJ1-1, reads DTGVSQNPRHKITKRGQNVTFRCDPISEHNRLYWYRQTLGQGPEFLTYFQNEAQLEKSRLLSDRFSAERPKGSFSTLEIQRTEQGDSAMYLCASSLSPTGWTEAFFGQGTRLTVV.

V usage is TRBV7-3 and J usage is TRBJ2-7, with D perhaps matching TRBD2 (5 bases). This CDR3 comprises 14 residues. Germline-derived CDR1 and CDR2 are SGHTA and FQGTGA. V lost 1 base and J lost 5, with 12 bases in between. The CDR3 DNA reads TGTGCCAGCAGCTTAAATGGTGCGGGCAACGAGCAGTACTTC. It translates to CASSLNGAGNEQYF.

The gene calls are TRBV3-1 (or the pseudogene TRBV3-2) and TRBJ2-4; 8 nucleotides match TRBD2. Trimming took 3 bases from V and 1 from J; bases not matched to a gene: 8. The CDR3 spans 17 residues. Germline V gene lookup returns CDR1 LGHDT and CDR2 YNNKEL (reference sequence). In nucleotides, the CDR3 is TGTGCCAGCAGCCAGGCCTTTAGCGGGGCGGCCAAAAACATTCAGTACTTC. It yields the protein CASSQAFSGAAKNIQYF.

This clone came up once. The V and J genes are TRBV19 and TRBJ1-6, with D uncertain. The CDR3 extends over 15 amino acids. Trimming pared 1 base from V and 6 bases from J, leaving 10 bases between. Germline CDR1 is LNHDA and CDR2 is SQIVND (reference sequence). The CDR3 DNA reads as TGTGCCAGTAGTATAGCTTTACAGAGTAATTCACCCCTCCACTTT. It translates to CASSIALQSNSPLHF. The full variable domain, rest sourced from reference TRBV19 and TRBJ1-6, is DGGITQSPKYLFRKEGQNVTLSCEQNLNHDAMYWYRQDPGQGLRLIYYSQIVNDFQKGDIAEGYSVSREKKESFPLTVTSAQKNPTAFYLCASSIALQSNSPLHFGNGTRLTVT.

The chain recombines TRBV12-5 with TRBJ2-7; perhaps TRBD1 as D (6 bases). The germline CDR1 and CDR2 sequences are LGHNT and FRNRAP. V dropped 7 bases and J dropped 1 base, with 20 bases sitting between them. This CDR3 contains 16 residues. The CDR3 DNA reads as TGTGCTAGTGCCCAAACCCTAGGGGACATTTCCTACGAGCAGTACTTC. Residues: CASAQTLGDISYEQYF.

J is TRBJ2-7 and V is TRBV10-3; TRBD2 matches 8 bases. This CDR3 comprises 12 residues. The V segment lost 11 bases and the J segment 6 bases; nucleotides outside the gene matches: 9. Germline CDR1 is ENHRY and CDR2 is SYGVKD. The CDR3 is CAVGLALVEQYF. The CDR3 nucleotides read TGTGCCGTTGGACTAGCTCTCGTCGAGCAGTACTTC.

The gene calls are TRBV6-5 and TRBJ1-2; TRBD1 matches 7 bases. Trimming took 6 bases from V and 8 from J; bases not matched to a gene: 9. Germline loops: CDR1 MNHEY, CDR2 SVGAGI. The CDR3 spans 13 residues. CDR3 coding DNA: TGTGCCAGCAGGAAAGACAGGGATGGGGGCTACACCTTC. Its protein product is CASRKDRDGGYTF.

The rearrangement uses TRBV2 and TRBJ2-1; D might be TRBD2 (7 bases). This CDR3 is 16 amino acids long. Germline V gene data show CDR1 as SNHLY and CDR2 as FYNNEI. Deletions cut 3 bases from V and 7 bases from J, with 19 bases between. CDR3 coding DNA: TGTGCCAGCAGTGATTCTGGCGGGGGCCCAATTAATGAGCAGTTCTTC. Translating it yields CASSDSGGGPINEQFF.

The chain has TRBV4-3 and TRBJ2-5; D call uncertain. The length of the CDR3 is 15 residues. V lost 0 bases to trimming and J lost 5 bases, with 13 bases between them. Germline V gene lookup returns CDR1 LGHNA and CDR2 YSLEER. The CDR3 loop is CASSQDRLVPETQYF. The CDR3 DNA follows: TGCGCCAGCAGCCAAGATCGGTTAGTTCCGGAGACCCAGTACTTC.

This CDR3 is CASGNHDSNNYGYTF. Written as DNA, the CDR3 is TGTGCCAGCGGGAACCACGACAGTAATAACTATGGCTACACCTTC. The V call is TRBV27, the J call TRBJ1-2, with D possibly being TRBD1 (5 bases). Trimming cost V 8 bases and J 1 base, with 17 bases left between them. Germline CDR1 and CDR2: MNHEY and SMNVEV (reference sequence). The CDR3 runs 15 residues.

The chain employs TRBV7-2 and TRBJ1-5; no reliable D call. The V end was cut by 1 base, the J end by 6 bases, with 13 bases between. Per germline, CDR1 SGHTA and CDR2 FQGNSA. The CDR3 covers 15 residues. CDR3 bases: TGTGCCAGCAGCTTAGTTAACGCCCCGGGTCAGCCCCAGCATTTT. Protein sequence: CASSLVNAPGQPQHF.

The chain joins TRBV4-3 to TRBJ2-6; D perhaps matches TRBD2 (5 bases). Germline V gives CDR1 LGHNA, CDR2 YSLEER. The V end was cut by 0 bases, the J end by 1 base, with 16 bases between. There are 19 residues in the CDR3. CDR3 region: CASSQDRPGMVSGANVLTF. Here the CDR3 DNA reads TGCGCCAGCAGCCAAGATCGACCGGGGATGGTTTCTGGGGCCAACGTCCTGACTTTC.

The rearrangement uses TRBV21-1 and TRBJ1-5; the tabulated D call, TRBD1, remains unverified against the DNA. TRBV21-1 is described as a pseudogene. CDR3 size: 17 residues. This CDR3 reads CASMGPPGHFSNQPQHF. Here the CDR3 DNA reads TGTGCCAGCATGGGTCCACCGGGACATTTCAGCAATCAGCCCCAGCATTTT.

This chain joins TRBV18 and TRBJ2-1, with 7 positions matching TRBD1. This CDR3 is 16 amino acids long. Germline CDR1 and CDR2: KGHSH and LQKENI. J gave up 5 bases and V 3 bases, and 10 bases lay outside the gene matches. The CDR3 bases are TGTGCCAGCTCACCTACACGGACAGGAGGAGACAATGAGCAGTTCTTC. Protein product: CASSPTRTGGDNEQFF.